The 5 T cell receptor beta chains below all came from one sample that was sequenced in a study of Graves' ophthalmopathy and Graves' hyperthyroidism. Amplification targeted the TCR beta CDR3 regions, with RNA transcripts as the source material. Scientists carried out first-round RT-PCR using HTBI primers and then a second-round multiplex PCR. TCRdb analysed the multiplex PCR reads with MiXCR anew, one entry per CDR3 protein. This table has more than 1,000,000 distinct CDR3 sequences, about two fifths appearing once. The specimen was peripheral blood or thyroid tissue (not recorded which). These receptors originate from an adult man with Graves' hyperthyroidism.

CDR3 bases: TGCGCCAGCAGCCAAGACAGGGGACAGGGTAGGTCGCATGGCTACACCTTC. Translated, it gives CASSQDRGQGRSHGYTF. The V and J genes are TRBV4-1 and TRBJ1-2; the match to TRBD1 covers 9 bases. This CDR3 spans 17 amino acids. Germline loops: CDR1 MGHRA, CDR2 YSYEKL. V lost 0 bases and J lost 6; bases outside the gene matches: 11.

This clonotype was detected only once. The rearrangement links TRBV29-1 to TRBJ2-7, with TRBD2 matching over 7 bases. The germline V gene encodes CDR1 SQVTM and CDR2 ANQGSEA. This CDR3 contains 13 residues. The CDR3 DNA is TGCAGTGCTAAAAGCGGGGAAAACTACGAGCAGTACTTC. Translated: CSAKSGENYEQYF.

This clonotype has only a few counts. The rearrangement links TRBV30 to TRBJ1-1; no clear D gene. CDR1 is GTSNPN and CDR2 is SVGIG in the germline V gene (reference sequence). V lost 0 bases and J lost 7, with 9 bases in between. The CDR3 covers 12 residues. CDR3 region: CAWSVSKIEAFF. The CDR3 region has the DNA TGTGCCTGGAGTGTTTCAAAGATTGAAGCTTTCTTT.

This clonotype has a count of ten or more. Germline is not matched at one junction end, which may reflect a read error. This rearrangement joins TRBV7-8 to TRBJ2-5; D perhaps matches TRBD1 (6 bases). The CDR3 extends over 12 amino acids. Germline loops: CDR1 SGHVS, CDR2 FQNEAQ. CDR3 nucleotides: TGTGCCAGCAGCTTAAATCGGGACAAGGCAAACTTC. The encoded protein is CASSLNRDKANF.

In its sample, this clonotype was seen once. The chain employs TRBV15 and TRBJ2-6; 7 bases fit TRBD1. V was pared by 0 bases and J by 0 bases, with 2 bases of the junction left unmatched. Germline V CDR1 and CDR2: LNHNV, YYDKDF (reference sequence). CDR3 length: 17 residues. The CDR3 sequence is CATSREQGRSGANVLTF. CDR3 sequence (DNA): TGTGCCACCAGCAGAGAACAGGGGCGCTCTGGGGCCAACGTCCTGACTTTC. Supplemented by reference TRBV15 and TRBJ2-6, the full variable domain reads DAMVIQNPRYQVTQFGKPVTLSCSQTLNHNVMYWYQQKSSQAPKLLFHYYDKDFNNEADTPDNFQSRRPNTSFCFLDIRSPGLGDTAMYLCATSREQGRSGANVLTFGAGSRLTVL.